The clone carrying this T cell receptor beta chain counts as medium-sized. It is unclear where the CDR3 begins or ends on the DNA, so no DNA is shown, and the CDR3 is as TCRdb lists it. Flow cytometry had shown expanded CD8+CD57+ cells in the patients chosen for sequencing. Counting both end residues, the CDR3 totals 14 amino acids. Germline loops: CDR1 LNHDA, CDR2 SQIVND (reference sequence). These data originate in a study of CD8+CD57+ T cells in acquired aplastic anemia. The use of genomic DNA as template underpinned the TCR beta VDJ and CDR3 profiling. Via MiXCR, TCRdb re-called the reads, giving one row per CDR3 protein. Among 160,000 or so distinct CDR3 sequences listed, roughly 43% were seen once.

The chain recombines TRBV19 with TRBJ2-2. This TCR was recovered from a human donor with aplastic anemia. Sample: sorted CD4+, CD8+, or CD8+CD57+ T cells (not recorded which) from PBMCs. The CDR3 spells CASSIGQYVGELFF.